A selection of T cell receptor beta chains follows, all from one sample in a study of cytomegalovirus exposure and HLA in healthy donors. Libraries were prepared by immunoSEQ multiplex PCR; TCRdb keeps only in-frame clonotypes and omits some of them. The profile shows fewer than 200,000 clones, 85% of them singletons. The material sequenced was PBMCs. These receptors all stem from a man aged 18-30 years in good health and CMV-seropositive. CDR3s include the opening cysteine and the closing phenylalanine or tryptophan. D genes are given only for firm matches. Expanded clones get a size class; other rows say once, few or many, or leave the size out.

j_call v_call clone_size d_call cdr3_aa cdr3_nt
TRBJ2-5 TRBV14 NA TRBD2 CASSQVRLSGEKETQYF TGTGCCAGCAGCCAAGTTCGACTAAGCGGGGAGAAAGAGACCCAGTACTTC
TRBJ2-1 TRBV25-1 NA TRBD2 CASSEGTSGKRTYNEQFF TGTGCCAGCAGTGAAGGGACTAGCGGTAAAAGGACCTACAATGAGCAGTTCTTC
TRBJ2-2 TRBV7-9 NA NA CASSPRATGELFF TGTGCCAGCAGCCCCAGGGCCACCGGGGAGCTGTTTTTT
TRBJ2-7 TRBV28 once TRBD1 CASSYYRDRIYEQYF TGTGCCAGCAGCTACTACCGGGACAGAATCTACGAGCAGTACTTC
TRBJ2-1 TRBV18 NA TRBD1 CASSRGTEYYNEQFF TGTGCCAGCTCACGGGGGACAGAGTATTACAATGAGCAGTTCTTC
TRBJ2-5 TRBV29-1 once NA CSTLTPQKIETQYF TGCAGCACCCTGACCCCACAGAAAATAGAGACCCAGTACTTC
TRBJ2-1 TRBV4-2 NA TRBD2 CASSPGTSGGNEQFF TGTGCCAGCAGCCCAGGGACTAGCGGGGGGAATGAGCAGTTCTTC
TRBJ2-3 TRBV2 NA TRBD2 CASTKREITDTQYF TGTGCCAGCACTAAGCGGGAGATCACAGATACGCAGTATTTT
TRBJ2-7 TRBV29-1 NA NA CSGAGAYEQYF TGCAGCGGAGCAGGGGCCTACGAGCAGTACTTC
TRBJ2-7 TRBV7-8 NA TRBD1 CASSLRDREAYEQYF TGTGCCAGCAGTCTAAGGGACAGGGAGGCCTACGAGCAGTACTTC
TRBJ1-5 TRBV2 NA NA CASSLSEPQHF TGTGCCAGTAGCCTAAGTGAGCCCCAGCATTTT
TRBJ2-7 TRBV28 NA NA CASSPRTQYEQYF TGTGCCAGCAGCCCTAGGACTCAATACGAGCAGTACTTC
TRBJ2-7 TRBV6-5 NA TRBD2 CASSLIAGSSYEQYF TGTGCCAGCAGTCTTATAGCGGGTAGCTCCTACGAGCAGTACTTC
TRBJ2-1 TRBV11-3 once NA CASSLWGTYNEQFF TGTGCCAGCAGCTTGTGGGGCACCTACAATGAGCAGTTCTTC
TRBJ2-5 TRBV7-7 NA NA CASSLSIGGVNQETQYF TGTGCCAGCAGCTTAAGCATCGGCGGAGTGAATCAAGAGACCCAGTACTTC
TRBJ2-3 TRBV9 once NA CASSVDLGAGTDTQYF TGTGCCAGCAGCGTAGATCTGGGGGCTGGCACAGATACGCAGTATTTT
TRBJ2-7 TRBV10-3 NA NA CAISAPQYEQYF TGTGCCATCAGTGCTCCCCAGTACGAGCAGTACTTC
TRBJ1-2 TRBV28 NA NA CASSLRTVRGYTF TGTGCCAGCAGTTTACGGACAGTGAGAGGCTACACCTTC
TRBJ2-2 TRBV6-5 NA NA CATSGLVAGELFF TGTGCCACCTCAGGGTTGGTCGCCGGGGAGCTGTTTTTT
TRBJ2-7 TRBV5-1 NA NA CASSVNTGSGYEQYF TGCGCCAGCAGCGTTAATACAGGGTCGGGATACGAGCAGTACTTC
TRBJ2-7 TRBV10-2 NA NA CASRFGSSYEQYF TGCGCCAGCCGATTCGGGAGCTCCTACGAGCAGTACTTC
TRBJ2-2 TRBV29-1 NA TRBD1 CSAQTGEVVTGELFF TGCAGCGCCCAGACAGGGGAAGTAGTCACCGGGGAGCTGTTTTTT
TRBJ1-1 TRBV28 NA NA CASRLSGRANTEAFF TGTGCCAGCAGGTTATCAGGGAGGGCGAACACTGAAGCTTTCTTT
TRBJ2-7 TRBV19 NA NA CASSGSRVIDEQYF TGTGCCAGTAGTGGGTCCAGGGTAATCGACGAGCAGTACTTC
TRBJ2-5 TRBV4-2 NA TRBD2 CASSQDVAGAYFQETQYF TGTGCCAGCAGCCAAGATGTAGCGGGGGCCTACTTCCAAGAGACCCAGTACTTC
TRBJ2-5 TRBV5-1 once NA CASSLGWPPLQETQYF TGCGCCAGCAGCTTGGGGTGGCCGCCCCTCCAAGAGACCCAGTACTTC